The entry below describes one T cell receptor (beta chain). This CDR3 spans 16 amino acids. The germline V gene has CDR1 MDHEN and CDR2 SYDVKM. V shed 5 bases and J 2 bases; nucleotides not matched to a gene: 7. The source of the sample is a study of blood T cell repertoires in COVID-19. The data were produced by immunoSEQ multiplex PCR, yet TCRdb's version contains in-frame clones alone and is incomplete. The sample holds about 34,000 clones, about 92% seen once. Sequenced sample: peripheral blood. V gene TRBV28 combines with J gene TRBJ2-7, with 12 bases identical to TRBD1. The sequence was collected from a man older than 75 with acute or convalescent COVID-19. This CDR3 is CASSRPGQGAPYEQYF. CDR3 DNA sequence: TGTGCCAGCAGTCGTCCGGGACAGGGGGCACCCTACGAGCAGTACTTC.